The rows below give T cell receptor beta chains drawn from one sample of a study of technical replicates of blood from a handful of donors. TCRdb's copy holds only in-frame clones and misses some; the assay was immunoSEQ multiplex PCR. The data show more than 65,000 clones, less than 98% seen once. Sample: T cells isolated from PBMCs. The receptors were sampled from a human donor in good health. Both conserved end residues are trimmed from each CDR3. The order of the fields is V gene, J gene, CDR3 protein.

V: TRBV4-3; J: TRBJ1-2; CDR3: ASSQDGDIRNYGYT
V: TRBV5-4; J: TRBJ1-1; CDR3: ASSLFTGPEAF
V: TRBV6-5; J: TRBJ2-5; CDR3: ASSSTSAQETQY
V: TRBV29-1; J: TRBJ1-2; CDR3: SVDQANYGYT
V: TRBV7-9; J: TRBJ2-3; CDR3: VIGTSGSTDTQY
V: TRBV30; J: TRBJ2-7; CDR3: AWSDALSSYEQY
V: TRBV4-3; J: TRBJ1-1; CDR3: ASSQVNQGNTEAF
V: TRBV9; J: TRBJ1-2; CDR3: ASSGGQTSYYGYT
V: TRBV7-9; J: TRBJ2-5; CDR3: ASSLRKTGLETQY
V: TRBV19; J: TRBJ1-1; CDR3: ASRGQLNTEAF
V: TRBV27; J: TRBJ1-2; CDR3: ASSLNRNYGYT
V: TRBV7-6; J: TRBJ2-3; CDR3: ASSSSPPLGASGSYSTDTQY
V: TRBV19; J: TRBJ2-2; CDR3: ASSPRGPRGTGELF
V: TRBV30; J: TRBJ2-5; CDR3: AWSIISGGETQY
V: TRBV7-2; J: TRBJ1-5; CDR3: ASSLRQGDQPQH
V: TRBV28; J: TRBJ2-7; CDR3: ASSSRQGFRNEQY
V: TRBV6-5; J: TRBJ1-1; CDR3: ASSLLGRTEAF
V: TRBV6-1; J: TRBJ2-7; CDR3: ASSEAVVHEQY
V: TRBV28; J: TRBJ2-1; CDR3: ASSFTGTSGINEQF
V: TRBV6-5; J: TRBJ2-1; CDR3: ASSYSTGQGEF
V: TRBV28; J: TRBJ1-2; CDR3: ASSFLRGYT
V: TRBV10-3; J: TRBJ1-1; CDR3: ATNFRGLGTEAF
V: TRBV7-9; J: TRBJ1-2; CDR3: ASSPRSLGQGALGYT
V: TRBV7-7; J: TRBJ2-5; CDR3: ASSLGLAEETQY
V: TRBV11-2; J: TRBJ2-3; CDR3: ASSNSGRDSDTQY
V: TRBV6-5; J: TRBJ2-1; CDR3: ASSYSISVYNEQF
V: TRBV28; J: TRBJ2-2; CDR3: ASSSGLNTGELF
V: TRBV29-1; J: TRBJ2-7; CDR3: SAGTGGYEQY
V: TRBV25-1; J: TRBJ2-7; CDR3: ASSEIAGVSEQY
V: TRBV6-5; J: TRBJ2-2; CDR3: ASSSGTGGVTGELF
V: TRBV29-1; J: TRBJ2-7; CDR3: SVDLKGEQY
V: TRBV9; J: TRBJ2-3; CDR3: ASSVDVRLTGVADTQY
V: TRBV6-1; J: TRBJ1-2; CDR3: ASSLTGYYGYT
V: TRBV11-3; J: TRBJ2-3; CDR3: ASSFRAGPGTDTQY
V: TRBV27; J: TRBJ2-1; CDR3: ASSRTESSYNEQF
V: TRBV9; J: TRBJ1-2; CDR3: ASSVSNYGYT
V: TRBV4-3; J: TRBJ2-1; CDR3: ASSQAVPGNLAGGRYNEQF
V: TRBV11-3; J: TRBJ2-2; CDR3: ASSPFGPLVDGELF
V: TRBV7-3; J: TRBJ2-7; CDR3: ASSLMGTGTSNRMNEQY
V: TRBV6-1; J: TRBJ1-1; CDR3: ASSEDRVSTEAF
V: TRBV2; J: TRBJ1-5; CDR3: ASKSGGSNQPQH
V: TRBV9; J: TRBJ2-7; CDR3: ASSVEDRVDEQY
V: TRBV7-2; J: TRBJ2-1; CDR3: ASVESGSLYEQF
V: TRBV5-4; J: TRBJ1-5; CDR3: ASRNWEEFGNQPQH
V: TRBV27; J: TRBJ2-7; CDR3: ASSLSWREVPEQY
V: TRBV15; J: TRBJ1-4; CDR3: ATTPGQGDEKLF
V: TRBV28; J: TRBJ1-5; CDR3: ASSSTGDNQPQH
V: TRBV4-2; J: TRBJ2-5; CDR3: ASSQVQAQETQY
V: TRBV10-3; J: TRBJ1-5; CDR3: AISEQGGNQPQH
V: TRBV6-4; J: TRBJ2-2; CDR3: ASSREADTGELF
V: TRBV19; J: TRBJ2-2; CDR3: ASSKLQLTGTSGKNTGELF
V: TRBV10-3; J: TRBJ1-2; CDR3: AISGPPVQGANYGYT
V: TRBV7-2; J: TRBJ2-5; CDR3: ASSSGLAGEETQY
V: TRBV5-1; J: TRBJ2-7; CDR3: ASSSRDTGYYEQY
V: TRBV27; J: TRBJ2-3; CDR3: ASTPGTSTDTQY
V: TRBV25-1; J: TRBJ2-5; CDR3: ASSEYRKERETQY